This entry lists 11 T cell receptor beta chains sequenced from one sample in a study of blood T cell repertoires in COVID-19. Libraries were prepared by immunoSEQ multiplex PCR; TCRdb keeps only in-frame clonotypes and omits some of them. This table holds about 440,000 clones, around 88% found once. What was sequenced was peripheral blood. All receptors come from a woman aged 25-40 years with acute or convalescent COVID-19.

V is TRBV30 and J is TRBJ2-2; TRBD1 is a possible D gene (6 bases). The V end was cut by 6 bases, the J end by 5 bases, with 19 bases between. The CDR3 is made up of 15 amino acids. Looked up from germline, CDR1 is GTSNPN and CDR2 is SVGIG (reference sequence). CDR3 sequence: CACLAGTKRTGELFF. The CDR3 bases are TGTGCCTGCCTAGCCGGGACAAAGAGGACCGGGGAGCTGTTTTTT.

This clone came up once. The chain is built from TRBV13 and TRBJ2-1; TRBD2 agrees at 10 bases. Trimming took 3 bases from V and 0 from J; bases not matched to a gene: 11. Germline CDR1 and CDR2: PRHDT and FYEKMQ (reference sequence). The length of the CDR3 is 19 residues. The CDR3 DNA reads TGTGCCAGCAGCTTGTTGGGGCTAGCGGGGGAGAGCTCCTACAATGAGCAGTTCTTC. This codes for CASSLLGLAGESSYNEQFF.

Of note for this clone: Other DNA sequences of this sample code for an identical CDR3. The chain couples TRBV18 to TRBJ1-5; the D is unclear. The germline CDR1 and CDR2 sequences are KGHSH and LQKENI. V lost 3 bases and J 4 bases, leaving 7 bases between the germline ends. The CDR3 runs 13 residues. CDR3 amino acids: CASSPGQNQPQHF. CDR3 bases: TGTGCCAGCTCACCGGGCCAAAATCAGCCCCAGCATTTT.

V gene TRBV6-5 combines with J gene TRBJ2-3, with 9 bases matching TRBD2. Trimming at V came to 6 bases and at J to 0 bases, leaving 4 bases not matched to a gene. In germline, CDR1 is MNHEY, CDR2 SVGAGI. The CDR3 runs 15 residues. This CDR3 is CASRALAGSTDTQYF. In nucleotides, the CDR3 is TGTGCCAGCAGGGCGCTAGCGGGGAGCACAGATACGCAGTATTTT.

The chain links TRBV28 to TRBJ2-7; 7 bases are a match to TRBD2. CDR3 length equals 15 residues. V lost 3 bases to trimming and J lost 2 bases; unmatched junction nucleotides: 7. Germline loops: CDR1 MDHEN, CDR2 SYDVKM. The CDR3 coding sequence is TGTGCCAGCAGTTTTAATATCGGGGGGACCTACGAGCAGTACTTC. The encoded protein is CASSFNIGGTYEQYF.

The rearrangement uses TRBV6-1 and TRBJ2-7; D possibly corresponds to TRBD1 (5 bases). Trimming removed 0 bases from V and 4 bases from J, with 10 bases in between. This CDR3 spans 14 amino acids. Germline V gives CDR1 MNHNS, CDR2 SASEGT. CDR3 DNA: TGTGCCAGCAGTGAAGCGACAGATCTTTACGAGCAGTACTTC. This encodes CASSEATDLYEQYF.

This rearrangement joins TRBV2 to TRBJ2-7; weak D call: TRBD1 (6 bases). V lost 4 bases, J lost 5 bases, and 9 bases lay in between. The CDR3 totals 12 residues. The germline gives CDR1 SNHLY, CDR2 FYNNEI. CDR3 sequence: CASSAWTDEQYF. For the CDR3, the DNA is TGTGCCAGCAGTGCCTGGACAGACGAGCAGTACTTC.

The rearrangement joins TRBV9 to TRBJ2-7; no firm D call. From germline, CDR1 is SGDLS and CDR2 YYNGEE. The germline V and J ends were trimmed by 0 bases and 1 base, with 8 bases remaining between them. The CDR3 runs to 14 residues. This CDR3 reads CASSVGDESYEQYF. The CDR3, as DNA: TGTGCCAGCAGCGTAGGTGATGAGTCCTACGAGCAGTACTTC.

This clone was picked up one time. The chain has TRBV13 and TRBJ2-1; 8 bases are shared with TRBD2. The CDR3 runs to 15 residues. CDR1 is PRHDT and CDR2 is FYEKMQ in the germline V gene (reference sequence). J gave up 12 bases and V 4 bases, and 14 bases lay outside the gene matches. This CDR3 reads CASSSKDGGGPGQFF. CDR3 DNA: TGTGCCAGCAGCTCAAAAGACGGGGGGGGCCCTGGGCAGTTCTTC.

V gene TRBV28 combines with J gene TRBJ2-1; no definite D call. V lost 5 bases and J lost 2, with 16 bases in between. The CDR3 has 16 amino acids. Germline V lookup: CDR1 MDHEN, CDR2 SYDVKM. This CDR3 reads CASSPSPTYTYNEQFF. The CDR3 coding sequence is TGTGCCAGCAGTCCCTCCCCGACATATACCTACAATGAGCAGTTCTTC.

The rearrangement links TRBV30 to TRBJ2-7, with TRBD1 as a possible D gene (5 bases). V was cut by 0 bases and J by 7 bases, with 19 bases left in between. This CDR3 is built from 15 residues. Looked up from germline, CDR1 is GTSNPN and CDR2 is SVGIG (reference sequence). The CDR3 DNA is TGTGCCTGGAGTGTCCGGCAGGGCACGCGTGAGGAGCAGTACTTC. Amino acids: CAWSVRQGTREEQYF.